What follows are 15 T cell receptor beta chains derived from one specimen sequenced in a study of shared clonotypes between healthy human individuals. The assay was immunoSEQ multiplex PCR, and TCRdb's table has in-frame clones only and misses some. The data show some 700,000 clones, roughly 87% seen once. Sequencing was performed on memory CD8+ T cells from PBMCs. Subset indicated: CD45RO+ cells pooled with CCR7-negative TemRA cells. Receptor source: a man aged 18-30 years in good health. Some clones in this sample may be carry-over from other donors' samples.

Concerning this clone: Only one base separates this from a far larger clonotype, so it likely reflects a read error. The rearrangement links TRBV13 to TRBJ2-7; the match to TRBD2 covers 14 bases. Germline V gene data show CDR1 as PRHDT and CDR2 as FYEKMQ (reference sequence). This CDR3 is 15 amino acids long. J was trimmed by 3 bases and V by 5 bases; bases with no gene match: 3. CDR3 in amino acids: CASSQGTSGSYEQYF. DNA for the CDR3: TGTGCCAGCAGCCAAGGGACTAGCGGGAGCTACGAGCAGTACTTC. Variable domain in full (rest from reference TRBV13 and TRBJ2-7): AAGVIQSPRHLIKEKRETATLKCYPIPRHDTVYWYQQGPGQDPQFLISFYEKMQSDKGSIPDRFSAQQFSDYHSELNMSSLELGDSALYFCASSQGTSGSYEQYFGPGTRLTVT.

The rearrangement links TRBV27 to TRBJ2-3; D not resolved. Germline CDR1 MNHEY, CDR2 SMNVEV (reference sequence). This CDR3 is built from 15 residues. The germline V and J ends were trimmed by 5 bases and 0 bases, with 12 bases remaining between them. The CDR3 DNA reads as TGTGCCAGCAGTCCCTCGGCGGCTAGCACAGATACGCAGTATTTT. The encoded protein is CASSPSAASTDTQYF.

The V call is TRBV14, the J call TRBJ2-7, with 9 bases aligning to TRBD1. This CDR3 has 16 residues. Germline CDR1 is SGHDN and CDR2 is FVKESK. The ends lost 4 bases at V and 2 bases at J; junction bases unmatched: 9. The CDR3 nucleotides read TGTGCCAGCAGCCCAAGCAAGGGGACAGGGACCTACGAGCAGTACTTC. As protein: CASSPSKGTGTYEQYF.

The chain couples TRBV27 to TRBJ2-6; the match to TRBD1 covers 7 bases. CDR3 length: 17 amino acids. The J segment lost 0 bases and the V segment lost 6 bases, leaving 8 bases of the junction unmatched. CDR1 and CDR2 from the germline V gene are MNHEY and SMNVEV (reference sequence). CDR3 DNA: TGTGCCAGCAGCGACAGGGTGGCCGTCTCTGGGGCCAACGTCCTGACTTTC. This codes for CASSDRVAVSGANVLTF.

The CDR3 sequence: CASSLANRLAGVNEQFF. The CDR3 region has the DNA TGTGCCAGCAGCCTAGCGAACAGGCTAGCGGGAGTTAATGAGCAGTTCTTC. The chain joins TRBV13 to TRBJ2-1, with TRBD2 matching 10 bases. From germline, CDR1 is PRHDT and CDR2 FYEKMQ (reference sequence). V shed 5 bases, J shed 7 bases, and the junction held 14 bases outside the gene matches. CDR3 size: 17 residues.

CDR3 nucleotides: TGTGCCAGCAGTTTTCCAGGGTCCCCACCCGGGGAGCTGTTTTTT. This codes for CASSFPGSPPGELFF. This sequence joins TRBV28 and TRBJ2-2, with D tentatively TRBD1 (5 bases). There are 15 residues in the CDR3. Per germline, CDR1 MDHEN and CDR2 SYDVKM. The V and J ends lost 3 bases and 6 bases respectively, with 14 bases between them.

This chain connects TRBV6-5 to TRBJ2-7; TRBD2 matches at 10 bases. Germline loops: CDR1 MNHEY, CDR2 SVGAGI. With V trimmed by 0 bases and J by 6 bases, 2 bases remained unmatched. This CDR3 contains 14 residues. The CDR3 DNA is TGTGCCAGCAGTTACTCGAGCGGGGGGGGCGAGCAGTACTTC. Protein sequence: CASSYSSGGGEQYF.

This chain joins TRBV28 and TRBJ2-2; perhaps TRBD1 as D (5 bases). V shed 2 bases and J shed 13 bases, with 17 bases lying between them. The germline gives CDR1 MDHEN, CDR2 SYDVKM. The CDR3 length is 14 residues. In nucleotides, the CDR3 is TGTGCCAGCAGTTTAATAGGGGCTCCAAAACCGCTGTTTTTT. Its protein product is CASSLIGAPKPLFF.

This sequence joins TRBV27 and TRBJ1-2, with D unclear. V was pared by 7 bases and J by 2 bases, with 20 bases between. The CDR3 consists of 16 residues. Germline V gives CDR1 MNHEY, CDR2 SMNVEV (reference sequence). CDR3 amino acids: CASTPSGGELNYGYTF. CDR3 bases: TGTGCCAGCACCCCCAGCGGTGGGGAACTAAACTATGGCTACACCTTC.

This chain uses TRBV4-3 with TRBJ2-5; D may match TRBD1 or TRBD2 (6 bases each). The V gene's germline CDR1 is LGHNA and CDR2 YSLEER. V lost 3 bases to trimming and J lost 4 bases, with 15 bases between them. The CDR3 spans 15 residues. CDR3 residues: CASSQASGARETQYF. The CDR3 DNA reads as TGCGCCAGCAGCCAGGCGTCGGGGGCAAGAGAGACCCAGTACTTC.

The chain recombines TRBV28 with TRBJ1-2; D unresolved. V was cut by 6 bases and J by 0 bases, with 17 bases left in between. Per the germline V gene, CDR1 is MDHEN and CDR2 is SYDVKM. The CDR3 spans 16 residues. The CDR3 protein is CASSPMLRGTNYGYTF. In DNA, the CDR3 is TGTGCCAGCAGCCCGATGTTGCGGGGAACTAACTATGGCTACACCTTC.

V is TRBV7-8 and J is TRBJ1-1; D is ambiguous. This CDR3 region has 12 residues. The ends were cut back, 2 bases at V and 5 bases at J, with 6 bases in the middle. Germline CDR1 and CDR2: SGHVS and FQNEAQ. For the CDR3, the DNA is TGTGCCAGCAGCTTATCCACAACTGAAGCTTTCTTT. This codes for CASSLSTTEAFF.

V usage is TRBV6-6 and J usage is TRBJ1-2, with TRBD1 as a possible D gene (5 bases). This CDR3 is 16 amino acids long. With 3 bases removed from V and 3 bases from J, the gap between germline ends came to 17 bases. Germline values: CDR1 MNHNY, CDR2 SVGAGI (reference sequence). CDR3 loop: CASSYLSGPTDYGYTF. As DNA, the CDR3 is TGTGCCAGCAGTTATTTGTCGGGCCCGACAGACTATGGCTACACCTTC.

The rearrangement links TRBV9 to TRBJ2-5, with D possibly being TRBD2 (6 bases). V was clipped by 3 bases and J by 7 bases, with 19 bases between them. Germline V gives CDR1 SGDLS, CDR2 YYNGEE. The CDR3 runs to 15 residues. The CDR3 DNA is TGTGCCAGCAGCGCGTCGGCTAGCGTACGTAGGACCCAGTACTTC. It specifies CASSASASVRRTQYF.

This clone appeared a few times. The gene calls are TRBV28 and TRBJ2-7; 7 positions agree with TRBD1. The CDR3 is 15 residues long. The V gene end was trimmed by 6 bases and the J gene end by 5 bases; junction bases not matched to a gene: 13. The germline V gene has CDR1 MDHEN and CDR2 SYDVKM. CDR3 amino acids: CASSPLGQGVDEQYF. CDR3 sequence (DNA): TGTGCCAGCAGCCCCTTAGGGCAGGGGGTCGACGAGCAGTACTTC.